These 24 T cell receptor beta chains originate from one sample sequenced in a study of blood T cell repertoires in COVID-19. The table came from immunoSEQ multiplex PCR; TCRdb's copy has only in-frame clones and leaves some out. Of about 400,000 clones in the sample, about 90% were seen once. Sequenced input: PBMCs or T cells enriched from blood (not recorded which). The receptors derive from a woman under 40 who had recovered from COVID-19.

The gene calls are TRBV12-3 or TRBV12-4 and TRBJ1-5; a weak D match, TRBD1 (6 bases). Trimming stripped 6 bases from V and 6 bases from J, with 12 bases between. This CDR3 is built from 13 residues. The CDR3 nucleotides read TGTGCCAGCAGCCGACAGGAACCTCAGCCCCAGCATTTT. Its protein is CASSRQEPQPQHF.

V usage is TRBV11-2 and J usage is TRBJ2-2, with a possible D match to TRBD2 (5 bases). Germline V gene data show CDR1 as SGHAT and CDR2 as FQNNGV. This CDR3 spans 16 amino acids. This chain's CDR3 is CASFRGIQTNTGELFF. CDR3 bases: TGTGCAAGCTTTAGAGGGATACAGACGAACACCGGGGAGCTGTTTTTT.

The CDR3 region is CASSPLAEETQYF. In DNA, the CDR3 is TGTGCCAGCTCACCATTAGCGGAAGAGACCCAGTACTTC. This chain connects TRBV18 to TRBJ2-5; tentatively, D is TRBD2 (6 bases). CDR3 length: 13 residues. Trimming pared 2 bases from V and 3 bases from J, leaving 7 bases between. Germline V gene data show CDR1 as KGHSH and CDR2 as LQKENI.

This clone came up a few times. This chain uses TRBV6-2 or TRBV6-3 with TRBJ2-6; D possibly corresponds to TRBD1 (5 bases). The germline V gene has CDR1 MNHEY and CDR2 SVGEGT. CDR3 size: 15 residues. With 0 bases removed from V and 2 bases from J, the gap between germline ends came to 5 bases. CDR3 DNA: TGTGCCAGCAGTTACTCGGGGCCTGGGGCCAACGTCCTGACTTTC. This gives the protein CASSYSGPGANVLTF.

This CDR3 is CASSKRLAVNTGELFF. In DNA, the CDR3 is TGTGCCAGCAGCAAACGACTAGCGGTGAACACCGGGGAGCTGTTTTTT. V usage is TRBV7-9 and J usage is TRBJ2-2, with TRBD2 identical over 9 bases. The CDR3 is 16 residues long. CDR1 is SEHNR and CDR2 is FQNEAQ in the germline V gene (reference sequence). Germline trimming cut 5 bases from V and 1 base from J; bases unmatched to any gene: 5. Based on the CDR3 plus reference TRBV7-9 and TRBJ2-2, the full variable domain is DTGVSQNPRHKITKRGQNVTFRCDPISEHNRLYWYRQTLGQGPEFLTYFQNEAQLEKSRLLSDRFSAERPKGSFSTLEIQRTEQGDSAMYLCASSKRLAVNTGELFFGEGSRLTVL.

V gene TRBV30 combines with J gene TRBJ2-7; 7 nucleotides align to TRBD1. In germline, CDR1 is GTSNPN, CDR2 SVGIG (reference sequence). The CDR3 loop spans 14 amino acids. The V segment lost 5 bases and the J segment 1 base; nucleotides outside the gene matches: 8. The CDR3 nucleotides read TGTGCCTGGGAGAACCCGGGACAGTCCTACGAGCAGTACTTC. Protein product: CAWENPGQSYEQYF. The full variable domain, completed using reference TRBV30 and TRBJ2-7, is SQTIHQWPATLVQPVGSPLSLECTVEGTSNPNLYWYRQAAGRGLQLLFYSVGIGQISSEVPQNLSASRPQDRQFILSSKKLLLSDSGFYLCAWENPGQSYEQYFGPGTRLTVT.

The chain links TRBV6-4 to TRBJ2-7; 10 positions agree with TRBD2. The V gene end was trimmed by 7 bases and the J gene end by 5 bases; junction bases not matched to a gene: 8. This CDR3 spans 14 amino acids. The V gene's germline CDR1 is MRHNA and CDR2 SNTAGT. CDR3 coding DNA: TGTGCCAGCACTTCACTAGCGGGGATCGACGAGCAGTACTTC. This gives the protein CASTSLAGIDEQYF.

The chain combines TRBV27 with TRBJ1-2, with D perhaps matching TRBD1 (6 bases). The CDR3 runs to 14 residues. The V gene lost 3 bases and the J gene lost 8 bases, with 16 bases spanning the gap. Per the germline V gene, CDR1 is MNHEY and CDR2 is SMNVEV (reference sequence). The CDR3 DNA sequence: TGTGCCAGCAGTTTTAGCCAGGGGCGCGGAGGCTACACCTTC. The encoded protein is CASSFSQGRGGYTF.

The J gene is TRBJ2-7, the V gene TRBV4-1, with 7 positions matching TRBD1. With V trimmed by 1 base and J by 4 bases, 7 bases remained unmatched. The germline CDR1 and CDR2 sequences are MGHRA and YSYEKL. The CDR3 length is 15 residues. CDR3 in DNA: TGCGCCAGCAGCCAAGCGGAGAGGGGGCTGTACGAGCAGTACTTC. Amino acids: CASSQAERGLYEQYF.

V is TRBV18 and J is TRBJ1-3, with 7 bases fitting TRBD1. The CDR3 totals 15 residues. The V segment lost 3 bases and the J segment 2 bases; nucleotides outside the gene matches: 4. In germline, CDR1 is KGHSH, CDR2 LQKENI. CDR3: CASSPSTGTGNTIYF. The CDR3 coding sequence is TGTGCCAGCTCACCTTCGACAGGGACTGGAAACACCATATATTTT.

This clone showed up just once. This sequence joins TRBV6-5 and TRBJ1-2, with 9 bases aligning to TRBD1. V lost 0 bases and J lost 8; bases outside the gene matches: 4. CDR1 is MNHEY, CDR2 SVGAGI, per germline. The CDR3 has 14 amino acids. The DNA for the CDR3 is TGTGCCAGCAGTTACTCGAGGACAGGGGAAGGCTACACCTTC. Translation: CASSYSRTGEGYTF.

Here the CDR3 DNA reads TGTGCCACGGGGACTAGCGGGAGTACCGGGGAGCTGTTTTTT. Amino acid sequence: CATGTSGSTGELFF. This rearrangement joins TRBV24-1 to TRBJ2-2; 14 positions agree with TRBD2. V shed 10 bases, J shed 5 bases, and the junction held 2 bases outside the gene matches. The CDR3 has 14 amino acids. CDR1 is KGHDR, CDR2 SFDVKD, per germline.

The chain carries TRBV15 and TRBJ2-7; 8 bases match TRBD1. V lost 5 bases and J lost 0; bases outside the gene matches: 9. Germline-derived CDR1 and CDR2 are LNHNV and YYDKDF (reference sequence). The CDR3 spans 16 residues. CDR3 nucleotides: TGTGCCACCAGCGAGACGGGGACAGGTAGCTCCTACGAGCAGTACTTC. This codes for CATSETGTGSSYEQYF.

The rearrangement joins TRBV9 to TRBJ1-1, with 9 bases aligning to TRBD1. Trimming cost V 3 bases and J 2 bases; bases outside gene matches: 5. The germline gives CDR1 SGDLS, CDR2 YYNGEE. The CDR3 has 15 amino acids. The CDR3 loop reads CASSALQGANTEAFF. The CDR3 DNA reads as TGTGCCAGCAGCGCACTACAGGGGGCAAACACTGAAGCTTTCTTT.

The chain is built from TRBV5-4 and TRBJ1-2, with TRBD1 matching over 10 bases. Germline values: CDR1 SGHNT, CDR2 YYREEE (reference sequence). The CDR3 length is 14 residues. Trimming at V came to 4 bases and at J to 6 bases, leaving 6 bases not matched to a gene. CDR3 coding DNA: TGTGCCAGCAGCGCCCGACAGGGGGCAAATGGCTACACCTTC. Translated, it gives CASSARQGANGYTF.

This sequence joins TRBV7-9 and TRBJ2-5, with TRBD1 matching over 9 bases. The CDR3 has 15 residues. V trimming: 5 bases; J trimming: 1 base; junction bases outside the gene matches: 5. The germline V gene encodes CDR1 SEHNR and CDR2 FQNEAQ (reference sequence). Here the CDR3 DNA reads TGTGCCAGCAGCCGAGGACAGGGGATCCAAGAGACCCAGTACTTC. Protein sequence: CASSRGQGIQETQYF.

The V gene is TRBV7-9, the J gene TRBJ1-1; D is possibly TRBD1 (5 bases). V was cut by 3 bases and J by 4 bases, with 21 bases left in between. The CDR3 is made up of 17 amino acids. Germline-derived CDR1 and CDR2 are SEHNR and FQNEAQ (reference sequence). The CDR3 region has the DNA TGTGCCAGCAGCTTCAGAGCGGTTTTGTGGAGGGGCACTGAAGCTTTCTTT. Translated: CASSFRAVLWRGTEAFF.

The rearrangement links TRBV3-1 (or the pseudogene TRBV3-2) to TRBJ2-1; 8 bases are shared with TRBD2. CDR1 is LGHDT, CDR2 YNNKEL, per germline (reference sequence). The V segment lost 3 bases and the J segment 3 bases; nucleotides outside the gene matches: 10. The CDR3 loop spans 17 amino acids. CDR3: CASSHRRAGVYYNEQFF. CDR3 nucleotide sequence: TGTGCCAGCAGCCACCGTCGAGCGGGGGTTTACTACAATGAGCAGTTCTTC.

The chain is built from TRBV6-5 and TRBJ2-1, with 7 nucleotides matching TRBD2. The CDR3 length is 14 residues. Unmatched junction bases numbered 9, after V lost 7 bases and J lost 6 bases. Germline CDR1 MNHEY, CDR2 SVGAGI. CDR3 coding DNA: TGTGCCAGCACACTGGCGGGAGATCTCAATGAGCAGTTCTTC. This codes for CASTLAGDLNEQFF.

The V and J genes are TRBV19 and TRBJ1-3; D not resolved. Trimming removed 6 bases from V and 2 bases from J, with 14 bases in between. Germline V gene sequence: CDR1 LNHDA, CDR2 SQIVND (reference sequence). The length of the CDR3 is 15 residues. CDR3 sequence: CASSPMRQAGNTIYF. The CDR3, as DNA: TGTGCCAGTAGCCCGATGAGGCAAGCTGGAAACACCATATATTTT.

CDR3 sequence: CAIRLGTTNPSYEQYF. CDR3 in DNA: TGTGCCATCAGGTTGGGGACAACTAATCCTAGCTACGAGCAGTACTTC. The chain carries TRBV10-3 and TRBJ2-7; maybe TRBD1 (6 bases). Deletions cut 6 bases from V and 3 bases from J, with 21 bases between. Germline assignment: CDR1 ENHRY and CDR2 SYGVKD. The CDR3 extends over 16 amino acids.

The V gene is TRBV9, the J gene TRBJ1-4, with D perhaps matching TRBD1 (6 bases). V shed 3 bases and J shed 8 bases, with 17 bases lying between them. Germline CDR1 SGDLS, CDR2 YYNGEE. There are 15 residues in the CDR3. The CDR3 DNA reads TGTGCCAGCAGCGAGGGGGACAAGGATAGAGAAAAACTGTTTTTT. Its translation: CASSEGDKDREKLFF.

The rearrangement uses TRBV4-3 and TRBJ1-4; unclear D gene. With 0 bases removed from V and 13 bases from J, the gap between germline ends came to 12 bases. The germline CDR1 and CDR2 sequences are LGHNA and YSLEER. This CDR3 has 13 amino acids. CDR3: CASSQDSQAGLFF. The CDR3 coding sequence is TGCGCCAGCAGCCAAGATTCGCAGGCTGGACTGTTTTTT.

The chain has TRBV19 and TRBJ2-7, with TRBD2 matching 14 bases. The ends lost 4 bases at V and 1 base at J; junction bases unmatched: 6. Germline CDR1 is LNHDA and CDR2 is SQIVND (reference sequence). This CDR3 comprises 17 residues. The CDR3 spells CASSRGLAGELSYEQYF. As DNA, the CDR3 is TGTGCCAGTAGTAGGGGACTAGCGGGAGAGTTGTCCTACGAGCAGTACTTC.